The 6 T cell receptor beta chains presented below share a single source sample, sequenced in a study of cytomegalovirus exposure and HLA in healthy donors. The PCR ran on 60 Vbeta and 13 Jbeta primers. The data were produced by immunoSEQ multiplex PCR, yet TCRdb's version contains in-frame clones alone and is incomplete. There are 120,000 to 150,000 clones in the sample; 73% occur only once, and over 1% lies in the top ten. Sequencing input: PBMCs. The origin of the receptors is a woman in her thirties or forties in good health and CMV-seronegative.

This clone was picked up a small number of times. J is TRBJ1-2 and V is TRBV6-5, with D possibly being TRBD1 (5 bases). This CDR3 has 11 amino acids. Trimming took off 5 bases at V and 7 bases at J, with 8 bases between the two ends. Germline assignment: CDR1 MNHEY and CDR2 SVGAGI. DNA of the CDR3: TGTGCCAGCAGTGGGGGGGTTGGCTACACCTTC. It specifies CASSGGVGYTF.

The chain combines TRBV6-1 with TRBJ1-4; D ambiguous. Germline CDR1 reads MNHNS; CDR2 reads SASEGT. The CDR3 loop spans 14 amino acids. The V and J ends lost 8 bases and 4 bases respectively, with 14 bases between them. The CDR3 here is CASHDGSFNEKLFF. The DNA for the CDR3 is TGTGCCAGCCACGACGGGAGCTTTAATGAAAAACTGTTTTTT.

The chain has TRBV4-3 and TRBJ1-1; D gene ambiguous. V was shortened by 1 base and J by 1 base, with 13 bases between the two germline ends. This CDR3 region has 16 residues. Germline CDR1 LGHNA, CDR2 YSLEER. The CDR3 region is CASSQGAGLENTEAFF. CDR3 sequence (DNA): TGCGCCAGCAGCCAAGGCGCGGGTCTCGAGAACACTGAAGCTTTCTTT.

The CDR3 spells CASSYPNTGELFF. In DNA form, the CDR3 reads TGTGCCAGCAGCTATCCAAACACCGGGGAGCTGTTTTTT. The genes are TRBV5-6 and TRBJ2-2; D ambiguous. The CDR3 runs to 13 residues. Trimming removed 3 bases at V and 2 bases at J, with 5 bases between. CDR1 SGHDT and CDR2 YYEEEE come from the germline V gene.

J is TRBJ1-6 and V is TRBV15, with a possible D match to TRBD1 (6 bases). CDR3 length: 16 amino acids. CDR1 is LNHNV, CDR2 YYDKDF, per germline (reference sequence). Trimming left V 2 bases short and J 5 bases short, with 13 bases between. Here the CDR3 reads CATSRYRQVNNSPLHF. CDR3 sequence (DNA): TGTGCCACCAGCAGATATCGACAGGTCAATAATTCACCCCTCCACTTT.

The CDR3 spells CASSLRSGYGYTF. The CDR3 DNA sequence: TGTGCCAGCAGTTTACGGTCCGGGTATGGCTACACCTTC. The rearrangement joins TRBV27 to TRBJ1-2; D gene ambiguous. The CDR3 is made up of 13 amino acids. Germline-derived CDR1 and CDR2 are MNHEY and SMNVEV (reference sequence). Deletions cut 2 bases from V and 5 bases from J, with 9 bases between.